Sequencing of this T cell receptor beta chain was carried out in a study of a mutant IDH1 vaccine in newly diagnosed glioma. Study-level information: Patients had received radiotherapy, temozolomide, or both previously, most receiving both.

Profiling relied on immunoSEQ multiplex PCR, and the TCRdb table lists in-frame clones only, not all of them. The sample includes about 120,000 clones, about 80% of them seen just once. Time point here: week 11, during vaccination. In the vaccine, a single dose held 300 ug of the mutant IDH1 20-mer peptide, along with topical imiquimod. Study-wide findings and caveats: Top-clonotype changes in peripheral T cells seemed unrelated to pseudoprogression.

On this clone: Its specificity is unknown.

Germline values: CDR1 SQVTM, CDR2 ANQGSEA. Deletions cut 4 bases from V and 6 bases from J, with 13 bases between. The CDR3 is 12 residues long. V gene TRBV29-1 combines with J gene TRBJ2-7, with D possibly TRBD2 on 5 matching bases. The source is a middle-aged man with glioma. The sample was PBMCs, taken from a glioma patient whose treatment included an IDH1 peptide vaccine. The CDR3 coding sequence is TGCAGCGTTGTCCCGGAGGCGGCCGAGCAGTACTTC. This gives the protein CSVVPEAAEQYF.